The source of this T cell receptor (beta chain) is a study of blood T cell repertoires in COVID-19. Overall study: Samples of COVID-19 (acute and convalescent) were obtained from the United States, Italy and Spain. Sources were T cells, B-cell-depleted T cells, or PBMCs; the material itself was cDNA or gDNA.

Original processing methods: It was from reference gene primer amplification that nucleated cell counts were estimated. Produced via immunoSEQ multiplex PCR; TCRdb's table is partial and in-frame only. V and J calls and clone size come straight from that table; D and trimming were deduced from the DNA. Of about 280,000 clones in the sample, almost 85% are singletons; the top ten hold roughly 5%. The CDR3 has 13 amino acids. Trimming took off 4 bases at V and 1 base at J, with 7 bases between the two ends. From germline, CDR1 is MNHEY and CDR2 SVGAGI. Sequenced material: peripheral blood. This sequence originates from a man aged 50 to 59 with active or convalescent COVID-19. The chain has TRBV6-5 and TRBJ2-5; D is unresolved. The CDR3 sequence: CASSLASQETQYF. The DNA for the CDR3 is TGTGCCAGCAGTTTAGCAAGCCAAGAGACCCAGTACTTC.